This T cell receptor beta chain came from a study of regulatory T cells in long-lasting Graves disease. This clonotype was recorded many times. TCR beta libraries were built with iRepertoire HTBI primers and Arm-PCR of CDR3 regions. MiXCR, run by TCRdb on the multiplex PCR reads, gives a single entry per CDR3 protein. The repertoire includes about 540,000 distinct CDR3 sequences, about 14% of them detected once, and 10% sits in the top ten. The time point is: newly diagnosed GD, antithyroid drugs for less than 3 months. TCR sequences were obtained from RNA taken from PBMCs. Criteria from the American Thyroid Association guidelines were applied to diagnose Graves' disease. The CDR3 contains 15 residues. Germline assignment: CDR1 SGHAT and CDR2 FQNNGV. The V end was cut by 5 bases, the J end by 7 bases, with 18 bases between. These same data were also listed under a study on T cells in Graves' hyperthyroidism and ophthalmopathy. As that study records: Most expanded thyroid clonotypes above 0.001 recurred in blood.

The sample here was peripheral blood mononuclear cells (PBMCs), taken at new diagnosis, from a patient treated with antithyroid drugs. This chain joins TRBV11-2 and TRBJ2-1, with a tentative D call TRBD1 (6 bases). The clonotype was recovered from a man aged 25 to 40 with Graves disease. This chain's CDR3 is CASSTSTGKGNEQFF. The DNA of the CDR3 is TGTGCCAGCAGCACTTCTACAGGGAAAGGAAATGAGCAGTTCTTC.